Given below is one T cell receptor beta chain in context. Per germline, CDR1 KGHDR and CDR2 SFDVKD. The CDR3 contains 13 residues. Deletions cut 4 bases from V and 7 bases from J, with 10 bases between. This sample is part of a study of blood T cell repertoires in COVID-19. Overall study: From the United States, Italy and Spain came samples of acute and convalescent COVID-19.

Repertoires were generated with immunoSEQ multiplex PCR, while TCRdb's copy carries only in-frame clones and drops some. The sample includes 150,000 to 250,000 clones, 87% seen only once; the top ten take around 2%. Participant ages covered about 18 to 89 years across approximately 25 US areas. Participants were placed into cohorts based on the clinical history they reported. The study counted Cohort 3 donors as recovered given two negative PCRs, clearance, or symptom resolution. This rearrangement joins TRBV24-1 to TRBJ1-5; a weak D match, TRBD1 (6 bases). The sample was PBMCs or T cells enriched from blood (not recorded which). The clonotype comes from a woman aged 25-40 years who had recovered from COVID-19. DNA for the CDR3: TGTGCCACCAGTGAAGGACAGTCCCAGCCCCAGCATTTT. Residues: CATSEGQSQPQHF.